A selection of T cell receptor beta chains follows, all from one sample in a study of shared clonotypes between healthy human individuals. The data were produced by immunoSEQ multiplex PCR, yet TCRdb's version contains in-frame clones alone and is incomplete. The sample carries fewer than 1.8 million clones, approximately 98.5% recorded once. Sequenced material: naive CD4+ T cells sorted from blood. The receptors were sampled from a man aged 25 to 40 in good health. CDR3s include the opening cysteine and the closing phenylalanine or tryptophan. A D gene is named only where the DNA matches it firmly. For some rows the clone size is stated as once, few or many, or as a class when expanded; others skip it.

>TRBJ2-7|TRBD1|.|TRBV5-4
CASSWGQGRYEQYF
TGTGCCAGCAGCTGGGGACAGGGTCGGTACGAGCAGTACTTC
>TRBJ1-3|TRBD1|.|TRBV15
CATSRDRGRVNTIYF
TGTGCCACCAGCAGAGACAGGGGGCGAGTAAACACCATATATTTT
>TRBJ2-2|.|.|TRBV7-2
CASSLGVDYGELFF
TGTGCCAGCAGCTTGGGTGTAGATTACGGGGAGCTGTTTTTT
>TRBJ1-5|.|.|TRBV4-1
CASSQEGGNQPQHF
TGCGCCAGCAGCCAAGAGGGGGGCAATCAGCCCCAGCATTTT
>TRBJ2-7|TRBD2|.|TRBV18
CASSPGGFRGGSYEQYF
TGTGCCAGCTCACCGGGGGGGTTCCGCGGAGGCTCCTACGAGCAGTACTTC
>TRBJ2-7|.|.|TRBV5-4
CASSPFSAGGEQYF
TGTGCCAGCAGCCCCTTTAGCGCGGGCGGCGAGCAGTACTTC
>TRBJ2-2|.|.|TRBV29-1
CSVDATGELFF
TGCAGCGTTGATGCCACCGGGGAGCTGTTTTTT
>TRBJ2-7|TRBD1|.|TRBV13
CASSMASRTGISYEQYF
TGTGCCAGCAGCATGGCGAGCAGGACAGGGATCTCCTACGAGCAGTACTTC
>TRBJ2-1|TRBD2|.|TRBV19
CASSIVPGLDIYNEQFF
TGTGCCAGTAGTATAGTTCCGGGACTAGATATTTACAATGAGCAGTTCTTC
>TRBJ2-1|TRBD2|.|TRBV5-1
CASSLIRTSGSHNEQFF
TGCGCCAGCAGCTTGATAAGGACTAGCGGGTCGCACAATGAGCAGTTCTTC
>TRBJ2-1|TRBD2|.|TRBV27
CASSSGLSGRLNNEQFF
TGTGCCAGCAGTTCGGGACTTAGCGGGAGGCTTAACAATGAGCAGTTCTTC
>TRBJ2-4|.|.|TRBV4-2
CASSQDSFGTPLNIQYF
TGTGCCAGCAGCCAAGACTCATTTGGGACACCATTGAACATTCAGTACTTC
>TRBJ2-1|.|once|TRBV29-1
CSVFSSYNEQFF
TGCAGCGTTTTTAGCTCCTACAATGAGCAGTTCTTC
>TRBJ2-3|TRBD2|.|TRBV9
CASSAPLSEREGRPDTQYF
TGTGCCAGCAGCGCGCCCCTCTCCGAGCGGGAGGGACGTCCAGATACGCAGTATTTT
>TRBJ2-7|.|once|TRBV7-2
CASSLVSEQYF
TGTGCCAGCAGCTTAGTGTCCGAGCAGTACTTC
>TRBJ1-4|.|.|TRBV28
CASGLYRAGNEKLFF
TGTGCCAGCGGGCTCTACAGGGCGGGAAATGAAAAACTGTTTTTT
>TRBJ2-7|TRBD2|.|TRBV4-3
CASSQDLSGRYEQYF
TGCGCCAGCAGCCAAGATCTGAGCGGGAGATACGAGCAGTACTTC
>TRBJ2-7|TRBD1|.|TRBV11-2
CASSFSDRETYEQYF
TGTGCCAGCAGCTTTTCGGACAGGGAAACCTACGAGCAGTACTTC
>TRBJ2-3|.|.|TRBV19
CASKISGAAGADTQYF
TGTGCCAGTAAGATCAGTGGCGCAGCGGGTGCAGATACGCAGTATTTT
>TRBJ2-7|.|.|TRBV7-6
CASSSDLRSYEQYF
TGTGCCAGCAGCTCGGACTTGAGATCCTACGAGCAGTACTTC
>TRBJ2-2|TRBD2|.|TRBV10-1
CASSESQAGLNTGELFF
TGCGCCAGCAGTGAGAGTCAAGCGGGACTAAACACCGGGGAGCTGTTTTTT
>TRBJ2-1|.|.|TRBV18
CASSPWNRANEQFF
TGTGCCAGCTCACCCTGGAACAGGGCCAATGAGCAGTTCTTC
>TRBJ1-1|.|.|TRBV28
CASSLKELGSHTEAFF
TGTGCCAGCAGTTTAAAGGAGCTGGGCAGTCACACTGAAGCTTTCTTT
>TRBJ2-7|.|.|TRBV28
CASKAPRGEQYF
TGTGCCAGCAAGGCCCCCCGGGGGGAGCAGTACTTC
>TRBJ2-7|.|.|TRBV5-1
CASSRGLTPSSYEQYF
TGCGCCAGCAGCAGAGGACTGACTCCTAGCTCCTACGAGCAGTACTTC
>TRBJ1-2|TRBD1|.|TRBV5-1
CASSAGQGMSYGYTF
TGCGCCAGCAGCGCCGGACAGGGGATGAGCTATGGCTACACCTTC
>TRBJ1-5|.|.|TRBV5-6
CASSLWGSVYQPQHF
TGTGCCAGCAGCTTGTGGGGCTCGGTCTATCAGCCCCAGCATTTT
>TRBJ2-1|.|.|TRBV27
CASSLWSGGNTPYNEQFF
TGTGCCAGCAGTTTGTGGTCAGGCGGGAACACTCCCTACAATGAGCAGTTCTTC
>TRBJ2-3|TRBD2|.|TRBV19
CASSIVAGGPDTQYF
TGTGCCAGTAGTATTGTAGCGGGAGGGCCGGATACGCAGTATTTT
>TRBJ1-5|.|.|TRBV6-1
CASSPPIKGQPQHF
TGTGCCAGCAGTCCCCCAATCAAAGGTCAGCCCCAGCATTTT
>TRBJ2-7|TRBD1|once|TRBV5-4
CASSTPQGTYEQYF
TGTGCCAGCAGCACACCACAGGGGACCTACGAGCAGTACTTC
>TRBJ2-5|.|.|TRBV29-1
CSAGPQETQYF
TGCAGCGCGGGGCCCCAAGAGACCCAGTACTTC
>TRBJ2-1|TRBD2|.|TRBV5-1
CASSRTSGYNEQFF
TGCGCCAGCAGCCGGACTAGCGGGTACAATGAGCAGTTCTTC
>TRBJ1-5|.|.|TRBV2
CASRDSNQPQHF
TGTGCCAGCAGGGACAGCAATCAGCCCCAGCATTTT
>TRBJ2-7|TRBD2|once|TRBV7-9
CASSLVWGSGGGSYEQYF
TGTGCCAGCAGCTTAGTCTGGGGATCGGGAGGTGGCTCCTACGAGCAGTACTTC
>TRBJ2-7|.|.|TRBV28
CASRATGLSKPTGYEQYF
TGTGCCAGCAGGGCCACGGGACTTTCAAAACCTACGGGCTACGAGCAGTACTTC
>TRBJ2-2|.|.|TRBV18
CASSPDGGTGELFF
TGTGCCAGCTCACCCGACGGTGGGACCGGGGAGCTGTTTTTT
>TRBJ2-7|.|.|TRBV7-9
CASSLVRRPHEQYF
TGTGCCAGCAGCTTAGTTCGGCGACCCCACGAGCAGTACTTC
>TRBJ2-1|TRBD2|.|TRBV27
CASAPRGLAVDYNEQFF
TGTGCCAGCGCCCCGAGAGGACTAGCTGTGGACTACAATGAGCAGTTCTTC
>TRBJ1-3|.|.|TRBV15
CATSRGVGNTIYF
TGTGCCACCAGCAGAGGAGTGGGAAACACCATATATTTT
>TRBJ1-5|.|.|TRBV18
CASSLSGPSNQPQHF
TGTGCCAGCTCGCTCTCAGGGCCTAGCAATCAGCCCCAGCATTTT
>TRBJ2-5|.|once|TRBV27
CASSFDVNRGQETQYF
TGTGCCAGCAGTTTCGACGTTAACCGGGGGCAAGAGACCCAGTACTTC
>TRBJ2-7|.|.|TRBV15
CATSSYSQGLSYEQYF
TGTGCCACCAGCAGCTACAGCCAAGGATTATCCTACGAGCAGTACTTC
>TRBJ2-6|.|once|TRBV30
CARSLTGANVLTF
TGTGCCAGATCTTTAACTGGGGCCAACGTCCTGACTTTC
>TRBJ2-6|.|.|TRBV19
CASLRLGGANVLTF
TGTGCCAGTCTAAGGTTGGGTGGGGCCAACGTCCTGACTTTC
>TRBJ2-7|TRBD1|.|TRBV9
CASRGTGYEQYF
TGTGCCAGCAGGGGGACAGGGTACGAGCAGTACTTC